These 32 T cell receptor beta chains originate from one sample sequenced in a study of T cell repertoires in cytomegalovirus infection. Their antigens remain unidentified. TCRdb called the reads again in MiXCR, with one record for every CDR3 protein. The table has fewer than 85,000 distinct CDR3 sequences, roughly half seen once; the top ten hold just over 90%. Source: CD8+ T cells from cultured PBMCs, taken from culture after CMV antigen stimulation. The receptors were gathered from a human donor in good health (CMV status not recorded). Some clones in this sample may be carry-over from other donors' samples.

V is TRBV27 and J is TRBJ2-7, with D possibly matching TRBD1 (6 bases). Germline assignment: CDR1 MNHEY and CDR2 SMNVEV (reference sequence). This CDR3 has 13 amino acids. Trimming took off 0 bases at V and 6 bases at J, with 9 bases between the two ends. CDR3 sequence (DNA): TGTGCCAGCAGTTTATCGCGAGGGGGCGAGCAGTACTTC. Translating gives CASSLSRGGEQYF.

The V call is TRBV19, the J call TRBJ1-1; D may be TRBD1 (5 bases). Looked up from germline, CDR1 is LNHDA and CDR2 is SQIVND (reference sequence). V lost 5 bases, J lost 4 bases, and 20 bases lay in between. The CDR3 consists of 16 residues. The CDR3 coding sequence is TGTGCCAGTAGTTTACATAAGATAATAGGGGTCACTGAAGCTTTCTTT. This codes for CASSLHKIIGVTEAFF.

The J gene is TRBJ1-4, the V gene TRBV11-2; TRBD1 is a possible D gene (5 bases). V was trimmed by 5 bases and J by 7 bases, leaving 14 bases between them. The CDR3 covers 14 residues. Germline V gives CDR1 SGHAT, CDR2 FQNNGV. The CDR3 nucleotides read TGTGCCAGCAGCGTACCCGGGACTGGTGAAAAACTGTTTTTT. It specifies CASSVPGTGEKLFF.

The V and J genes are TRBV7-9 and TRBJ2-1; no definite D call. Germline V gene lookup returns CDR1 SEHNR and CDR2 FQNEAQ (reference sequence). Deletions cut 1 base from V and 9 bases from J, with 7 bases between. This CDR3 is 12 amino acids long. The CDR3 DNA reads TGTGCCAGCAGCTTAGTAGATTTTGAGCAGTTCTTC. Translating it yields CASSLVDFEQFF.

The CDR3 DNA reads TGTGCCAGTAGTGAGGACAGTCTGGGGGGAAATCAGCCCCAGCATTTT. The encoded protein is CASSEDSLGGNQPQHF. This sequence joins TRBV19 and TRBJ1-5; maybe TRBD1 (6 bases). This CDR3 contains 16 residues. CDR1 is LNHDA, CDR2 SQIVND, per germline (reference sequence). V lost 5 bases to trimming and J lost 4 bases, with 18 bases between them.

The rearrangement links TRBV6-5 to TRBJ1-6; TRBD1 agrees at 8 bases. CDR3 length equals 13 residues. Trimming removed 6 bases from V and 7 bases from J; junction bases left unmatched: 2. Germline V CDR1 and CDR2: MNHEY, SVGAGI. This CDR3 is CASRTGENSPLHF. In DNA form, the CDR3 reads TGTGCCAGCAGGACAGGGGAAAATTCACCCCTCCACTTT.

In this sample, this clonotype turned up once. The CDR3 bases are TGCAGCGTTGAAGAGATTAGGGCCCGGAGAGAGACCCAGTACTTC. This encodes CSVEEIRARRETQYF. The J gene is TRBJ2-5, the V gene TRBV29-1; D is unclear. The CDR3 runs to 15 residues. CDR1 SQVTM and CDR2 ANQGSEA come from the germline V gene. Deletions cut 0 bases from V and 4 bases from J, with 15 bases between.

This chain connects TRBV6-1 to TRBJ2-1; 11 bases match TRBD1. Losses at the gene ends were 7 bases for V and 9 bases for J; bases not matched to a gene: 5. Germline V gene lookup returns CDR1 MNHNS and CDR2 SASEGT. The CDR3 spans 13 residues. The DNA for the CDR3 is TGTGCCAGCAATGGACAGGGGGCCGCTGAGCAGTTCTTC. This sequence encodes CASNGQGAAEQFF.

This clonotype was seen many times. The chain links TRBV7-2 to TRBJ2-7, with D perhaps TRBD1 (6 bases). The V end was cut by 1 base, the J end by 2 bases, with 12 bases between. The CDR3 sequence is 15 residues long. Germline CDR1 and CDR2: SGHTA and FQGNSA. The CDR3 nucleotides are TGTGCCAGCAGCTTAGGGAGGACAGCCACCTACGAGCAGTACTTC. Encoded protein: CASSLGRTATYEQYF.

This chain joins TRBV6-1 and TRBJ1-1, with D maybe TRBD1 (6 bases). The CDR3 extends over 13 amino acids. Germline values: CDR1 MNHNS, CDR2 SASEGT. The V and J ends lost 1 base and 3 bases respectively, with 6 bases between them. The CDR3 sequence: CASSEEGDTEAFF. CDR3 sequence (DNA): TGTGCCAGCAGTGAAGAGGGGGACACTGAAGCTTTCTTT.

This clonotype occurred a few times. The chain uses TRBV7-3 and TRBJ2-5; 9 nucleotides agree with TRBD2. Trimming took 2 bases from V and 4 from J; bases not matched to a gene: 8. The CDR3 sequence is 16 residues long. The germline CDR1 and CDR2 sequences are SGHTA and FQGTGA. CDR3 sequence reads: CASSLAGGLSRETQYF. CDR3 in DNA: TGTGCCAGCAGCTTAGCGGGGGGGCTGTCTCGAGAGACCCAGTACTTC.

The rearrangement links TRBV7-7 to TRBJ2-2, with TRBD2 matching over 8 bases. The V and J ends lost 5 bases and 1 base, in that order; junction bases with no gene match: 3. CDR3 length: 15 residues. The germline V gene has CDR1 SSHAT and CDR2 FNYEAQ (reference sequence). The DNA for the CDR3 is TGTGCCAGCAGCCCACGGGGGGGGAACACCGGGGAGCTGTTTTTT. This sequence encodes CASSPRGGNTGELFF.

V is TRBV7-6 and J is TRBJ2-7; 8 nucleotides agree with TRBD1. V was pared by 4 bases and J by 5 bases, with 7 bases of the junction left unmatched. Germline CDR1 reads SGHVS; CDR2 reads FNYEAQ. This CDR3 has 14 residues. The CDR3 sequence is CASSSGQGLDEQYF. The DNA for the CDR3 is TGTGCCAGCAGCTCCGGACAGGGATTGGACGAGCAGTACTTC.

This clonotype was detected a few times. V usage is TRBV7-9 and J usage is TRBJ2-1; either TRBD1 or TRBD2 may fit D (5 bases each). This CDR3 is built from 15 residues. Germline values: CDR1 SEHNR, CDR2 FQNEAQ (reference sequence). Trimming left V 4 bases short and J 6 bases short, with 16 bases between. The chain's CDR3 is CASSSPGRLVNEQFF. For the CDR3, the DNA is TGTGCCAGCAGCTCCCCGGGACGGCTCGTCAATGAGCAGTTCTTC.

The chain carries TRBV2 and TRBJ2-5; the D gene is possibly TRBD1 (5 bases). Germline CDR1 reads SNHLY; CDR2 reads FYNNEI. The CDR3 contains 13 residues. Deletions cut 2 bases from V and 3 bases from J, with 7 bases between. DNA of the CDR3: TGTGCCAGCAGTGAACTAGGGGAAGAGACCCAGTACTTC. Amino acid sequence: CASSELGEETQYF.

The chain is built from TRBV2 and TRBJ1-6; 7 nucleotides line up with TRBD1. Germline assignment: CDR1 SNHLY and CDR2 FYNNEI. The CDR3 is 11 amino acids. Trimming took 11 bases from V and 14 from J; bases not matched to a gene: 9. DNA for the CDR3: TGTGCCCGACAGGGAGTTAGGACCCTCCACTTT. Encoded protein: CARQGVRTLHF.

As DNA, the CDR3 is TGTGCCATCAGTGACACGGGGAGTGACTACGAGCAGTACTTC. This gives the protein CAISDTGSDYEQYF. This chain links TRBV10-3 with TRBJ2-7; tentatively, D is TRBD2 (5 bases). Trimming cost V 3 bases and J 3 bases, with 12 bases left between them. CDR3 size: 14 residues. The germline CDR1 and CDR2 sequences are ENHRY and SYGVKD.

V and J are TRBV27 and TRBJ2-7; 9 bases match TRBD2. J gave up 2 bases and V 5 bases, and 7 bases lay outside the gene matches. This CDR3 has 15 residues. Germline lookup yields CDR1 MNHEY and CDR2 SMNVEV (reference sequence). The DNA of the CDR3 is TGTGCCAGCAGTGGGTCTAGCGGGACAACCTACGAGCAGTACTTC. Its translation is CASSGSSGTTYEQYF.

A few counts support this clonotype. The chain is built from TRBV12-5 and TRBJ1-1; D call uncertain. There are 18 residues in the CDR3. Germline V gives CDR1 LGHNT, CDR2 FRNRAP. Between the trimmed V and J ends, which lost 3 bases and 2 bases, there was a span of 22 bases. The CDR3 reads CASGFPPAGDTYNTEAFF. The CDR3 region has the DNA TGTGCTAGTGGTTTCCCTCCCGCCGGCGACACCTACAACACTGAAGCTTTCTTT. The full variable domain, with the rest looked up from reference TRBV12-5 and TRBJ1-1, is DARVTQTPRHKVTEMGQEVTMRCQPILGHNTVFWYRQTMMQGLELLAYFRNRAPLDDSGMPKDRFSAEMPDATLATLKIQPSEPRDSAVYFCASGFPPAGDTYNTEAFFGQGTRLTVV.

The chain has TRBV27 and TRBJ2-7, with 7 bases that match TRBD1. The CDR3 is 14 residues long. V dropped 4 bases and J dropped 2; count of bases not matched to a gene: 5. CDR1 and CDR2 (germline): MNHEY, SMNVEV (reference sequence). In DNA form, the CDR3 reads TGTGCCAGCAGTTGGGACAGCTTAGCCTACGAGCAGTACTTC. This translates into CASSWDSLAYEQYF.

This clonotype showed up just a few times. This chain uses TRBV7-9 with TRBJ2-2; no definite D call. There are 14 residues in the CDR3. The V gene's germline CDR1 is SEHNR and CDR2 FQNEAQ (reference sequence). The V end lost 6 bases, the J end lost 3 bases, and 11 bases lay between the germline ends. The CDR3 nucleotides are TGTGCCAGCAGAGGTGGATTTGACACCGGGGAGCTGTTTTTT. It translates to CASRGGFDTGELFF.

The V gene is TRBV19, the J gene TRBJ1-6; maybe TRBD1 (5 bases). The germline CDR1 and CDR2 sequences are LNHDA and SQIVND (reference sequence). V was pared by 7 bases and J by 1 base, with 14 bases between. This CDR3 comprises 16 residues. The CDR3 protein is CASIDRGNSYNSPLHF. CDR3 nucleotide sequence: TGTGCCAGTATTGATAGGGGTAATTCCTATAATTCACCCCTCCACTTT.

The chain joins TRBV9 to TRBJ1-2; 7 positions agree with TRBD1. CDR1 is SGDLS, CDR2 YYNGEE, per germline. V was clipped by 3 bases and J by 4 bases; unmatched bases: 9. This CDR3 is built from 15 residues. In nucleotides, the CDR3 is TGTGCCAGCAGCGGACGACAGGGAGTGGGCTATGGCTACACCTTC. As protein: CASSGRQGVGYGYTF.

With respect to this clonotype: A junction boundary mismatches the germline segment, possibly from a read error. The genes are TRBV4-1 and TRBJ2-5; possibly TRBD1 for D (5 bases). The length of the CDR3 is 13 residues. From germline, CDR1 is MGHRA and CDR2 YSYEKL. The CDR3 spells CSSSLPGKETQYF. In DNA form, the CDR3 reads TGCTCCAGCAGCCTCCCAGGGAAAGAGACCCAGTACTTC.

This clonotype was picked up a small number of times. The genes are TRBV4-2 and TRBJ1-4, with D tentatively TRBD1 (6 bases). From germline, CDR1 is LGHNA and CDR2 YNFKEQ. This CDR3 has 16 amino acids. V was clipped by 2 bases and J by 5 bases, with 15 bases between them. As DNA, the CDR3 is TGTGCCAGCAGCCAACTAATGGGACAACTCAATGAAAAACTGTTTTTT. This translates into CASSQLMGQLNEKLFF.

This chain links TRBV27 with TRBJ2-2; possible D gene TRBD2, 6 bases. This CDR3 contains 15 residues. V was pared by 0 bases and J by 4 bases, with 9 bases between. Germline V gene lookup returns CDR1 MNHEY and CDR2 SMNVEV (reference sequence). CDR3 bases: TGTGCCAGCAGTTTATCGCAGGGAGGCACCGGGGAGCTGTTTTTT. Residues: CASSLSQGGTGELFF.

This clonotype was found a few times. The chain joins TRBV28 to TRBJ1-5; TRBD1 matches 7 bases. CDR1 and CDR2 (germline): MDHEN, SYDVKM. CDR3 length: 15 amino acids. V trimming: 7 bases; J trimming: 0 bases; junction bases outside the gene matches: 6. The CDR3 nucleotides are TGTGCCAGCACCCGGACAGGCCCTAGCAATCAGCCCCAGCATTTT. Translating it yields CASTRTGPSNQPQHF. Full variable domain (rest looked up from reference TRBV28 and TRBJ1-5): DVKVTQSSRYLVKRTGEKVFLECVQDMDHENMFWYRQDPGLGLRLIYFSYDVKMKEKGDIPEGYSVSREKKERFSLILESASTNQTSMYLCASTRTGPSNQPQHFGDGTRLSIL.

This clonotype was observed a handful of times. The V call is TRBV7-2, the J call TRBJ2-7; D remains unclear. The CDR3 totals 14 residues. In germline, CDR1 is SGHTA, CDR2 FQGNSA. The V and J ends lost 6 bases and 0 bases respectively, with 12 bases between them. The CDR3 sequence is CASSEVSPSYEQYF. DNA for the CDR3: TGTGCCAGCAGTGAGGTGTCCCCCTCCTACGAGCAGTACTTC.

The rearrangement links TRBV27 to TRBJ1-5; the match to TRBD1 covers 7 bases. Unmatched junction bases numbered 5, after V lost 5 bases and J lost 4 bases. From germline, CDR1 is MNHEY and CDR2 SMNVEV (reference sequence). The CDR3 is 14 residues long. Written as DNA, the CDR3 is TGTGCCAGCAGTCAGACAGGGTATAATCAGCCCCAGCATTTT. This translates into CASSQTGYNQPQHF.

This chain uses TRBV29-1 with TRBJ1-2, with D hard to call. Germline V lookup: CDR1 SQVTM, CDR2 ANQGSEA. This CDR3 contains 14 residues. Between the trimmed V and J ends, which lost 3 bases and 3 bases, there was a span of 14 bases. The CDR3, as DNA: TGCAGCGTTGAGTCGCCGGGAACCTACTATGGCTACACCTTC. Amino acid sequence: CSVESPGTYYGYTF.

This clonotype was counted a few times. The CDR3 loop is CASSTRQGANMNTEAFF. In DNA, the CDR3 is TGTGCCAGTAGTACCCGACAGGGGGCCAACATGAACACTGAAGCTTTCTTT. The chain carries TRBV19 and TRBJ1-1; 10 nucleotides agree with TRBD1. CDR3 length: 17 amino acids. Germline V gives CDR1 LNHDA, CDR2 SQIVND (reference sequence). V dropped 4 bases and J dropped 0; count of bases not matched to a gene: 8.

The chain couples TRBV6-5 to TRBJ2-5; D unclear. Trimming shortened V by 7 bases and J by 7 bases, and 13 bases separated the two germline ends. Germline V gene sequence: CDR1 MNHEY, CDR2 SVGAGI. The CDR3 is 12 residues long. The CDR3 bases are TGTGCCAGCACCCCAGGAGCCGGGACCCAGTACTTC. Translated: CASTPGAGTQYF.